This TCR beta chain was identified in a study of cytomegalovirus exposure and HLA in healthy donors. Trimming cost V 10 bases and J 2 bases; bases outside gene matches: 4. Germline CDR1 and CDR2: MGHDK and SYGVNS. This CDR3 has 13 residues. The PCR used 60 Vbeta and 13 Jbeta primers. Profiling relied on immunoSEQ multiplex PCR, and the TCRdb table lists in-frame clones only, not all of them. The table lists some 150,000 clones, 55% to 75% of them singletons. This sequence joins TRBV25-1 and TRBJ1-2, with 10 positions matching TRBD1. This TCR derives from a human donor in good health. Source material: PBMCs. The CDR3 spells CATRQGANYGYTF. Written as DNA, the CDR3 is TGTGCCACCAGACAGGGGGCGAACTATGGCTACACCTTC.